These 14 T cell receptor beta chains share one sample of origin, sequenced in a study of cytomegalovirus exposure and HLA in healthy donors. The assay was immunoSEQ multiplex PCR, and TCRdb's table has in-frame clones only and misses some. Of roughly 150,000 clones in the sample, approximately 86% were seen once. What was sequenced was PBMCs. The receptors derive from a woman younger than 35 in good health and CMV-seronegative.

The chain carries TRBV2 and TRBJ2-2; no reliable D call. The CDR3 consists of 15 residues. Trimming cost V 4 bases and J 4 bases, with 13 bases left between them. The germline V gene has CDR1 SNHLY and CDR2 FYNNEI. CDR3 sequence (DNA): TGTGCCAGCAGTGCTTCCCGCCTAGTCACCGGGGAGCTGTTTTTT. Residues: CASSASRLVTGELFF.

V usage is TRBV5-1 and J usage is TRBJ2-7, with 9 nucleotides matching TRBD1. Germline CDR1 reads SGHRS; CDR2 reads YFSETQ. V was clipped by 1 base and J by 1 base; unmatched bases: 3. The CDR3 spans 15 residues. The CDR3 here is CASSLTGTGSYEQYF. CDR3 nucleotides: TGCGCCAGCAGCTTGACCGGGACAGGGTCCTACGAGCAGTACTTC.

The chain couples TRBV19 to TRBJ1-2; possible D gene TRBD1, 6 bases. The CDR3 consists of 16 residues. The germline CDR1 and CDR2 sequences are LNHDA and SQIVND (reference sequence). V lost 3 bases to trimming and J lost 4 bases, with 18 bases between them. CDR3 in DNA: TGTGCCAGTAGTATTTCGGACAGCCCCTCGGGCTATGGCTACACCTTC. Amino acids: CASSISDSPSGYGYTF.

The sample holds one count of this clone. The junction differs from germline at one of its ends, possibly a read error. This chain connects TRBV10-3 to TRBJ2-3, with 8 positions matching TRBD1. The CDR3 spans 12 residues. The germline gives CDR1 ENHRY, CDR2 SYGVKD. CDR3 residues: CAISEPYRGQDF. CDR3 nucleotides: TGTGCCATCAGTGAGCCTTATAGGGGACAGGATTTT.

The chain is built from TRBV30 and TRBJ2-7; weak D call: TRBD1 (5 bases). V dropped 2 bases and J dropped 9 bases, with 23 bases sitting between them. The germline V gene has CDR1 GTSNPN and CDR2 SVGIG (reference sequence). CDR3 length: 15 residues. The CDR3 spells CAWSPQTAHLLGQYF. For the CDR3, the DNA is TGTGCCTGGAGTCCTCAGACAGCACATCTTTTGGGGCAGTACTTC. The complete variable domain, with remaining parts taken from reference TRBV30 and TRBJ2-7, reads SQTIHQWPATLVQPVGSPLSLECTVEGTSNPNLYWYRQAAGRGLQLLFYSVGIGQISSEVPQNLSASRPQDRQFILSSKKLLLSDSGFYLCAWSPQTAHLLGQYFGPGTRLTVT.

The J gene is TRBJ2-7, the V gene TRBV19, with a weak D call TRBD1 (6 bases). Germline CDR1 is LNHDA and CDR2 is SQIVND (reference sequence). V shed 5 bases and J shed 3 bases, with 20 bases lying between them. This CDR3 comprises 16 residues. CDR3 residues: CASSLRPGHPHYEQYF. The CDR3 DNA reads TGTGCCAGTAGTCTTCGACCGGGACACCCACACTACGAGCAGTACTTC. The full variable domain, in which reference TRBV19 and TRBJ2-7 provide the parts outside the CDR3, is DGGITQSPKYLFRKEGQNVTLSCEQNLNHDAMYWYRQDPGQGLRLIYYSQIVNDFQKGDIAEGYSVSREKKESFPLTVTSAQKNPTAFYLCASSLRPGHPHYEQYFGPGTRLTVT.

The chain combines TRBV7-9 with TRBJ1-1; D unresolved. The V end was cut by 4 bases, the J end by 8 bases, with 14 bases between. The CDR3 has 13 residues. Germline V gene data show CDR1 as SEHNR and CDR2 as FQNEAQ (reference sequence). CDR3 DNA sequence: TGTGCCAGCAGCTCCTCAACAACAGAGGAAGCTTTCTTT. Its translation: CASSSSTTEEAFF.

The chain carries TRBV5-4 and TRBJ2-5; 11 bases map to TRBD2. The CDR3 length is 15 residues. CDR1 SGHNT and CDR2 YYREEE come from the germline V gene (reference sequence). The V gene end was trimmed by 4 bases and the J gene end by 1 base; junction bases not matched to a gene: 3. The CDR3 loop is CASSLGLAVQETQYF. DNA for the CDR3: TGTGCCAGCAGCCTGGGACTAGCGGTCCAAGAGACCCAGTACTTC.

DNA of the CDR3: TGTGCCAGCACCGGAGGGTTTGGCTACACCTTC. As protein: CASTGGFGYTF. The chain is built from TRBV6-5 and TRBJ1-2; D is uncertain. Trimming removed 7 bases from V and 7 bases from J, with 10 bases in between. This CDR3 spans 11 amino acids. CDR1 and CDR2 (germline): MNHEY, SVGAGI.

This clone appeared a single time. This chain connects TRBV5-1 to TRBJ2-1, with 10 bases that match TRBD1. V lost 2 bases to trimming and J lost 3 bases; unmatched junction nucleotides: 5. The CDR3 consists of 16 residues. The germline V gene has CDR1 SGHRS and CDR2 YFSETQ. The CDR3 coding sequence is TGCGCCAGCAGCTTAGGGACAGGGGCCTACTACAATGAGCAGTTCTTC. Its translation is CASSLGTGAYYNEQFF. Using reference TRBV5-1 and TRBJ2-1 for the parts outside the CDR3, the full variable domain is KAGVTQTPRYLIKTRGQQVTLSCSPISGHRSVSWYQQTPGQGLQFLFEYFSETQRNKGNFPGRFSGRQFSNSRSEMNVSTLELGDSALYLCASSLGTGAYYNEQFFGPGTRLTVL.

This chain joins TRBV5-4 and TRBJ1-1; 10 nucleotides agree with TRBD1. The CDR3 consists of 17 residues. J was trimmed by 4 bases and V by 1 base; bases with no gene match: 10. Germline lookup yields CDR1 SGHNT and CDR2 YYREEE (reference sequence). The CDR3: CASSLFPGQGFATEAFF. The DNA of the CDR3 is TGTGCCAGCAGCTTGTTTCCGGGACAGGGGTTTGCCACTGAAGCTTTCTTT.

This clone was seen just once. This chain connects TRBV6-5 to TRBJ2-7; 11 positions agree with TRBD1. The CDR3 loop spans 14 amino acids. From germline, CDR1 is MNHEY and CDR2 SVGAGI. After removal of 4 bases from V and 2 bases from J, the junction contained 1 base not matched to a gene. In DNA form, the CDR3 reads TGTGCCAGCAGTTGGGGACAGGGGGCCTACGAGCAGTACTTC. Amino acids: CASSWGQGAYEQYF.

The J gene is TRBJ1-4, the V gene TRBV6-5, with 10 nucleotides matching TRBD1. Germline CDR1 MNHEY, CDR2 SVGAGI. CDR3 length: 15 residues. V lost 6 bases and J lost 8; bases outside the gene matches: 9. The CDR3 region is CASSPWTGGREKLFF. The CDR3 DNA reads TGTGCCAGCAGCCCCTGGACAGGGGGTAGGGAAAAACTGTTTTTT.

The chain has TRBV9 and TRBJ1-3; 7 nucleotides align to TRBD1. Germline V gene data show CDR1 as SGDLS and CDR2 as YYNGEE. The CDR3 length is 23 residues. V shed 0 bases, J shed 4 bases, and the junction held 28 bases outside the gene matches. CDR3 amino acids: CASSVDSMKEGDLKTGSGNTIYF. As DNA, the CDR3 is TGTGCCAGCAGCGTAGACTCGATGAAGGAGGGGGACCTAAAGACAGGGTCCGGAAACACCATATATTTT.